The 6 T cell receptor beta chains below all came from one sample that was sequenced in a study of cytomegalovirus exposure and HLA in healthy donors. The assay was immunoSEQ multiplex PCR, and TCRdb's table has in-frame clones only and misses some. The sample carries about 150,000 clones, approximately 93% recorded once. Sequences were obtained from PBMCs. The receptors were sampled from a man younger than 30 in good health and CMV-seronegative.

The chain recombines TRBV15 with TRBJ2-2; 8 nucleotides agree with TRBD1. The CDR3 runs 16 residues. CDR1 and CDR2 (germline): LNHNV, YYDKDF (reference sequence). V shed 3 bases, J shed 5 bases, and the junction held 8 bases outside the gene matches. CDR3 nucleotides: TGTGCCACCAGCAGCGCCGGACAGGGTGGGACCGGGGAGCTGTTTTTT. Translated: CATSSAGQGGTGELFF.

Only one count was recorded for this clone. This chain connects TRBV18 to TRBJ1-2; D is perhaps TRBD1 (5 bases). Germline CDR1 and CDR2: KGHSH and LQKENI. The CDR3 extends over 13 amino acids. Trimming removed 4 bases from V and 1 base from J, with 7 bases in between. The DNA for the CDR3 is TGTGCCAGCTCACTAGACAGTAACTATGGCTACACCTTC. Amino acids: CASSLDSNYGYTF.

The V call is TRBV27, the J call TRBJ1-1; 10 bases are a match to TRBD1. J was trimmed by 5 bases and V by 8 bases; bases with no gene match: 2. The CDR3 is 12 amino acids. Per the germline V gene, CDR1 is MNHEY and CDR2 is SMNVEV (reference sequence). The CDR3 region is CASGTGATEAFF. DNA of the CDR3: TGTGCCAGCGGGACAGGGGCGACTGAAGCTTTCTTT.

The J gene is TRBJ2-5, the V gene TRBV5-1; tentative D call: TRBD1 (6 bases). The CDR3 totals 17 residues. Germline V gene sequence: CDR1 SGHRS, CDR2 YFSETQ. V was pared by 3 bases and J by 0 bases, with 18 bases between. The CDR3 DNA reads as TGCGCCAGCAGCTCGACAGGAAAGGGCCCGTACCAAGAGACCCAGTACTTC. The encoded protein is CASSSTGKGPYQETQYF.

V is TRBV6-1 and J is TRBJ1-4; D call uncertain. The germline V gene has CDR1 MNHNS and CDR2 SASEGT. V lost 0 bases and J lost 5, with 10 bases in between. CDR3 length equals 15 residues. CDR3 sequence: CASSEAEGGNEKLFF. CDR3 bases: TGTGCCAGCAGTGAAGCTGAGGGTGGCAATGAAAAACTGTTTTTT.

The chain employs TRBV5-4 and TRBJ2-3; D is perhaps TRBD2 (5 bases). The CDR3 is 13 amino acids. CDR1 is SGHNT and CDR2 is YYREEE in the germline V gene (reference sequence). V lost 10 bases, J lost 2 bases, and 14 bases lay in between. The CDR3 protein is CAHTSGNTDTQYF. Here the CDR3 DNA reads TGTGCCCATACCTCGGGGAACACAGATACGCAGTATTTT.